This TCR beta chain stems from a study of T cells in Graves' hyperthyroidism and ophthalmopathy. The sample holds many counts of this clonotype. There were TCR beta CDR3 regions amplified from RNA transcripts. Researchers ran a first-round RT-PCR on the TCR CDR3 using the HTBI primer set. In TCRdb, the multiplex PCR reads were re-called with MiXCR into one record per CDR3 protein. Found here are around 500,000 distinct CDR3 sequences, around an eighth of them singletons; the top ten hold less than 20%. In germline, CDR1 is SGHVS, CDR2 FQNEAQ. The ends were cut back, 2 bases at V and 8 bases at J, with 24 bases in the middle. The length of the CDR3 is 17 residues.

The V call is TRBV7-8, the J call TRBJ1-2, with TRBD1 as a possible D gene (6 bases). The sample taken for sequencing was blood. This sequence originates from a woman aged 18-29 years with Graves' hyperthyroidism. The chain's CDR3 is CASSLSRTGALMEGYTF. The CDR3 bases are TGTGCCAGCAGCTTATCACGAACGGGGGCGCTAATGGAAGGCTACACCTTC. The full variable domain, in which reference TRBV7-8 and TRBJ1-2 provide the parts outside the CDR3, is GAGVSQSPRYKVAKRGQDVALRCDPISGHVSLFWYQQALGQGPEFLTYFQNEAQLDKSGLPSDRFFAERPEGSVSTLKIQRTQQEDSAVYLCASSLSRTGALMEGYTFGSGTRLTVV.